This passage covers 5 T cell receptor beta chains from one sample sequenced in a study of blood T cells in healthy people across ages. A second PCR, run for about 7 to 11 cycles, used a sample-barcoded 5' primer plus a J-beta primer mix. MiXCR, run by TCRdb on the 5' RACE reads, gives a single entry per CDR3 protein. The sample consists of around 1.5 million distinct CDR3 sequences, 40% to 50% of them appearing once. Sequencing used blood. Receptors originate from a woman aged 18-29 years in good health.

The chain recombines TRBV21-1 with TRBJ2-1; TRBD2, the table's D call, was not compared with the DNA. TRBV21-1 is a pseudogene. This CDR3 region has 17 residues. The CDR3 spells CASRLAALSSGFNEQFF. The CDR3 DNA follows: TGTGCCAGCAGACTAGCGGCATTATCTTCGGGGTTTAATGAGCAGTTCTTC.

CDR3 bases: TGTGCCAGCAGTTACTCGAGAGGGGATGGCACTGAAGCTTTCTTT. This encodes CASSYSRGDGTEAFF. This sequence joins TRBV6-6 and TRBJ1-1, with D perhaps TRBD1 (5 bases). CDR1 MNHNY and CDR2 SVGAGI come from the germline V gene (reference sequence). This CDR3 is built from 15 residues. Trimming stripped 0 bases from V and 4 bases from J, with 12 bases between.

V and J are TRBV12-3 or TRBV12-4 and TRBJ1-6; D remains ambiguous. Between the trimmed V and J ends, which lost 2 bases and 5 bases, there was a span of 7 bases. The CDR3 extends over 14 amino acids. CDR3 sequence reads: CASSLYVDNSPLHF. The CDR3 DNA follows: TGTGCCAGCAGTTTATATGTAGATAATTCACCCCTCCACTTT.

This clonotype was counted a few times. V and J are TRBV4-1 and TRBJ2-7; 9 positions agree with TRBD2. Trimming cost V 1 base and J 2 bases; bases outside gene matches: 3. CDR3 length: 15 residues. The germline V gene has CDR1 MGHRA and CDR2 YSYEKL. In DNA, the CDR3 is TGCGCCAGCAGCCAAGGCGGGGGGGAAACCTACGAGCAGTACTTC. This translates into CASSQGGGETYEQYF.

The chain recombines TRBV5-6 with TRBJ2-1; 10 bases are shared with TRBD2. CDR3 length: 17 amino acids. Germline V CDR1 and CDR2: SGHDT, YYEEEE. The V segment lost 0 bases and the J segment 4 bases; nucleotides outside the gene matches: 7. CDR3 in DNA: TGTGCCAGCAGCTTGGGCGGAGGGACTAGCGTTTACAATGAGCAGTTCTTC. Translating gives CASSLGGGTSVYNEQFF.